These 14 T cell receptor beta chains share one sample of origin, sequenced in a study of control samples from healthy donors and cancer patients. The data were produced by immunoSEQ multiplex PCR, yet TCRdb's version contains in-frame clones alone and is incomplete. The repertoire holds 120,000 or so clones, with roughly 86% as singletons. The sample taken for sequencing was blood. The receptor set was obtained from a man in his 60s in good health.

The chain uses TRBV23-1 and TRBJ1-4, with 7 bases identical to TRBD1. TRBV23-1 is labeled an ORF, and its function is uncertain. V shed 2 bases and J 7 bases; nucleotides not matched to a gene: 7. The CDR3 runs 15 residues. CDR3: CASSQPDRESEKLFF. The CDR3 DNA reads as TGCGCCAGCAGTCAACCAGACAGGGAGAGTGAAAAACTGTTTTTT.

On this clone: A read error may produce the germline difference seen at one junction end. V is TRBV19 and J is TRBJ1-6, with D possibly being TRBD1 (6 bases). This CDR3 contains 16 residues. Germline-derived CDR1 and CDR2 are LNHDA and SQIVND (reference sequence). The CDR3 DNA reads TGTGCCAGCCATTCGACAGGAGGGCGAGTCGATTCGCCCCTCCACTTT. This encodes CASHSTGGRVDSPLHF.

The chain joins TRBV19 to TRBJ1-5, with 11 bases aligning to TRBD1. CDR1 is LNHDA and CDR2 is SQIVND in the germline V gene (reference sequence). The ends lost 8 bases at V and 0 bases at J; junction bases unmatched: 9. This CDR3 contains 17 residues. This CDR3 reads CASAYRDRGFSNQPQHF. For the CDR3, the DNA is TGTGCCAGTGCTTACCGGGACAGGGGGTTTAGCAATCAGCCCCAGCATTTT.

About this clone itself: This sample also contains other DNA sequences that code for the same CDR3. The V call is TRBV29-1, the J call TRBJ1-1; perhaps TRBD1 as D (5 bases). Germline V lookup: CDR1 SQVTM, CDR2 ANQGSEA. The CDR3 spans 12 residues. V lost 7 bases and J lost 1, with 10 bases in between. The CDR3 loop reads CSAGGPNTEAFF. The CDR3, as DNA: TGCAGCGCCGGGGGACCGAACACTGAAGCTTTCTTT.

V is TRBV23-1 and J is TRBJ1-6; possible D gene TRBD1, 5 bases. TRBV23-1 is known as an ORF, though its function is uncertain. V was shortened by 0 bases and J by 1 base, with 13 bases between the two germline ends. CDR3 length: 18 residues. CDR3 nucleotides: TGCGCCAGCAGTCAATCGGGGCCTGGCAGATCCTATAATTCACCCCTCCACTTT. Translating gives CASSQSGPGRSYNSPLHF.

The chain combines TRBV2 with TRBJ1-2; TRBD1 aligns across 9 bases. Germline-derived CDR1 and CDR2 are SNHLY and FYNNEI. V gave up 2 bases and J gave up 9 bases; unmatched junction bases: 10. The CDR3 covers 15 residues. The CDR3 is CASSESTTGGNSYTF. In DNA form, the CDR3 reads TGTGCCAGCAGTGAATCCACTACAGGGGGCAATAGCTACACCTTC. Full variable domain (rest looked up from reference TRBV2 and TRBJ1-2): EPEVTQTPSHQVTQMGQEVILRCVPISNHLYFYWYRQILGQKVEFLVSFYNNEISEKSEIFDDQFSVERPDGSNFTLKIRSTKLEDSAMYFCASSESTTGGNSYTFGSGTRLTVV.

V gene TRBV6-4 combines with J gene TRBJ2-7; the D is unclear. Trimming cost V 2 bases and J 3 bases, with 2 bases left between them. CDR3 length: 11 amino acids. CDR1 and CDR2 from the germline V gene are MRHNA and SNTAGT. Here the CDR3 reads CASSDNYEQYF. The CDR3 bases are TGTGCCAGCAGTGACAACTACGAGCAGTACTTC.

In its sample, this clone was seen a few times. The chain is built from TRBV7-9 and TRBJ1-3, with a possible D match to TRBD1 (5 bases). V gave up 4 bases and J gave up 0 bases, with 10 bases separating them. CDR1 is SEHNR and CDR2 is FQNEAQ in the germline V gene (reference sequence). There are 15 residues in the CDR3. CDR3 amino acids: CASSWGDVSGNTIYF. As DNA, the CDR3 is TGTGCCAGCAGCTGGGGGGACGTCTCTGGAAACACCATATATTTT.

A single count supports this clone. This chain joins TRBV28 and TRBJ1-1; no firm D call. Germline assignment: CDR1 MDHEN and CDR2 SYDVKM. The CDR3 consists of 11 residues. V dropped 7 bases and J dropped 5 bases, with 8 bases sitting between them. In DNA, the CDR3 is TGTGCCAGCACGACACCGACTGAAGCTTTCTTT. Protein: CASTTPTEAFF.

DNA for the CDR3: TGCGCCAGCAGCCAGGGACCGCTAAGCTTGGGAACTGAAGCTTTCTTT. Amino acid sequence: CASSQGPLSLGTEAFF. The chain is built from TRBV4-1 and TRBJ1-1; maybe TRBD1 (5 bases). The CDR3 totals 16 residues. Trimming took 3 bases from V and 5 from J, leaving 19 bases between them. The germline V gene encodes CDR1 MGHRA and CDR2 YSYEKL.

The J gene is TRBJ2-6, the V gene TRBV7-2; 9 nucleotides match TRBD1. This CDR3 spans 15 amino acids. Germline CDR1 and CDR2: SGHTA and FQGNSA. V was pared by 5 bases and J by 4 bases, with 3 bases of the junction left unmatched. CDR3 sequence reads: CASSRTGVGANVLTF. The CDR3, as DNA: TGTGCCAGCAGCAGGACAGGGGTCGGGGCCAACGTCCTGACTTTC.

This chain uses TRBV5-1 with TRBJ1-3; a weak D match, TRBD1 (6 bases). With 0 bases removed from V and 3 bases from J, the gap between germline ends came to 10 bases. CDR3 length: 15 amino acids. Germline lookup yields CDR1 SGHRS and CDR2 YFSETQ. CDR3 residues: CASSLGQQGGNTIYF. The CDR3 region has the DNA TGCGCCAGCAGCTTGGGCCAACAGGGTGGAAACACCATATATTTT.

This clone has more than one count but fewer than ten. The chain uses TRBV5-4 and TRBJ1-6, with 11 bases fitting TRBD1. Germline-derived CDR1 and CDR2 are SGHNT and YYREEE (reference sequence). The trim removed 0 bases at V and 9 bases at J, leaving 2 bases unmatched. This CDR3 comprises 15 residues. CDR3 in DNA: TGTGCCAGCAGCTTGGCGGGACAGGGGGTTTCACCCCTCCACTTT. Translation gives CASSLAGQGVSPLHF.

This chain joins TRBV27 and TRBJ2-1; no definite D call. The germline V and J ends were trimmed by 1 base and 9 bases, with 10 bases remaining between them. CDR3 size: 13 residues. CDR1 is MNHEY, CDR2 SMNVEV, per germline (reference sequence). CDR3 nucleotide sequence: TGTGCCAGCAGTTTATTGGTTCGTGGTGAGCAGTTCTTC. Its protein product is CASSLLVRGEQFF.